The rows below give T cell receptor beta chains drawn from one sample of a study of cytomegalovirus exposure and HLA in healthy donors. The data were produced by immunoSEQ multiplex PCR, yet TCRdb's version contains in-frame clones alone and is incomplete. The sample carries approximately 120,000 clones, over 80% recorded once. Specimen: PBMCs. These receptors originate from a man aged 18 to 35 in good health and CMV-seropositive. CDR3s include the opening cysteine and the closing phenylalanine or tryptophan. Fields, in order: J gene, V gene, CDR3 length, CDR3 protein.

>TRBJ1-3|TRBV28|15
CASTPLTVTGNTIYF
>TRBJ2-2|TRBV5-6|15
CASSFGTFRTGELFF
>TRBJ2-3|TRBV28|14
CASSFTSGVDTQYF
>TRBJ2-1|TRBV5-1|16
CASSLTGGVSYNEQFF
>TRBJ1-6|TRBV5-5|15
CASSLREGLSSPLHF
>TRBJ2-2|TRBV5-1|12
CASSGDSGELFF
>TRBJ2-7|TRBV4-1|15
CASSQGAVTLREQYF
>TRBJ1-6|TRBV6-1|14
CASSTGLSKSPLHF
>TRBJ1-6|TRBV6-4|14
CASSPSGGDSPLHF
>-|TRBV6-6|14
CASRRAGGILEQYF
>TRBJ1-2|TRBV30|11
CAWTFSYGYTF
>TRBJ2-3|TRBV7-6|16
CASSLAGTGTTDTQYF
>TRBJ2-1|TRBV28|15
CASSPSGGTYNEQFF
>TRBJ1-3|TRBV19|15
CASSLTGETGNTIYF
>TRBJ2-2|TRBV11-3|15
CASSQPGLADGELFF
>TRBJ1-1|TRBV2|11
CARDRNTEAFF
>TRBJ2-1|TRBV5-1|11
CASTFSNEQFF
>TRBJ2-3|TRBV29-1|13
CSVAQTGTDTQYF
>TRBJ2-1|TRBV7-8|12
CASSFSTDEQFF
>TRBJ1-3|TRBV6-1|18
CASSELAVGQISGNTIYF
>TRBJ2-1|TRBV7-2|16
CASSLGPGGLINEQFF
>TRBJ1-6|TRBV19|17
CASSNPSGQGARSPLHF
>TRBJ1-5|TRBV27|15
CASSFSSGVDQPQHF
>TRBJ1-1|TRBV6-6|14
CASCYPADNTEAFF
>TRBJ2-1|TRBV6-5|16
CASSYDPLAGVYEQFF
>TRBJ1-5|TRBV6-6|15
CASSYSRGEDQPQHF
>TRBJ2-2|TRBV28|11
CASSLHGELFF
>TRBJ1-1|TRBV29-1|14
CSVDGPREDTEAFF
>TRBJ1-1|TRBV30|13
CAWSHDRNTEAFF
>TRBJ2-7|TRBV5-6|15
CASSLEGGLYYEQYF
>TRBJ2-2|TRBV10-2|15
CASSARGHPTGELFF
>TRBJ2-1|TRBV5-1|14
CASSLAGGPGEQFF
>TRBJ2-7|TRBV27|13
CASGQGGSYEQYF
>TRBJ2-1|TRBV7-2|16
CASSLGTSGDLDEQFF
>TRBJ1-1|TRBV4-1|14
CASSSGWEGTEAFF
>TRBJ2-7|TRBV15|14
CATSRDRGNYEQYF
>TRBJ1-3|TRBV5-1|15
CASSLAGSSGNTIYF
>TRBJ2-5|TRBV2|13
CASRGRGTETQYF
>TRBJ1-4|TRBV30|15
CAWGQGAWGNEKLFF
>TRBJ1-3|TRBV4-1|13
CASSQRGGNTIYF
>TRBJ1-6|TRBV18|15
CASSPHKNYNSPLHF
>TRBJ2-1|TRBV30|14
CAWPEAGEVNEQFF
>TRBJ2-7|TRBV7-8|17
CASSLFSSGLAPGEQYF
>TRBJ1-4|TRBV19|12
CASSEAGEKLFF
>TRBJ2-1|TRBV5-1|14
CASSLAGQSNEQFF
>TRBJ1-1|TRBV19|12
CASITGNTEAFF
>TRBJ2-5|TRBV7-9|14
CASSSLAGGETQYF
>TRBJ1-1|TRBV10-2|15
CASTPGLTVNTEAFF